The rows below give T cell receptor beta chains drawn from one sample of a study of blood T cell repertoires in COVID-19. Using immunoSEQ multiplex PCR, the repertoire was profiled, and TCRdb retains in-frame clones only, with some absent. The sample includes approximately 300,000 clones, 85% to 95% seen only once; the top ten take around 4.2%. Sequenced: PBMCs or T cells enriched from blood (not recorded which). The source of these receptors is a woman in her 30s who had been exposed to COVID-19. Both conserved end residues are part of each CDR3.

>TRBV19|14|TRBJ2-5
CASSIGMRQETQYF
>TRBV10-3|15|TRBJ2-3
CAISDLGQGADTQYF
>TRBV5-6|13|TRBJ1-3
CASSLEVRGTIYF
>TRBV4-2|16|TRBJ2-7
CASSQVNRRLSYEQYF
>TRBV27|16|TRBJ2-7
CASSPPAGTGSYEQYF
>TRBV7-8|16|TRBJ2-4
CASSLLTSGAKNIQYF
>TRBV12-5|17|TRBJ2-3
CASGPGLAGGITDTQYF
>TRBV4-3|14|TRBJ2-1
CASSQETGVNEQFF
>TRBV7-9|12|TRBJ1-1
CASSLQGGVGFF
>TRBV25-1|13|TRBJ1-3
CASSETGRNTIYF
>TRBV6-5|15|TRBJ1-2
CASRERTGTSYGYTF
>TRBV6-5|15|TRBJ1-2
CASSDYGKGHYGYTF
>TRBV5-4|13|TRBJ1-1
CASSLPGDTEAFF
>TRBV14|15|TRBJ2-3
CASSHPRGGTDTQYF
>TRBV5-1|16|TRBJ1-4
CASSFAGGTSNEKLFF
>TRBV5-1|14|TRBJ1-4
CASSLGQPNEKLFF
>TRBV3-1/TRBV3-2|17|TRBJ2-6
CASSQDWRETGANVLTF
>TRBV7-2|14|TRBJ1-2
CASSLGQGPYGYTF
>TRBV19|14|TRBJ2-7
CASYRGTGIDEQYF
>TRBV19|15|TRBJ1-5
CASSLGAWGNQPQHF
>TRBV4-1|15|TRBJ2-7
CASSQEGRVDYEQYF
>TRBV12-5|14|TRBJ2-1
CASGLVRGENEQFF
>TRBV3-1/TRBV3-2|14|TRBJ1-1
CASSHEQGAAEAFF
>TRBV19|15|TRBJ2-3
CASSISGSDTDTQYF
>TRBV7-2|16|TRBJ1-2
CASSYDTSGQGFGYTF
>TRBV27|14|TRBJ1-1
CASSFQQGGTEAFF
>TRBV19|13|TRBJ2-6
CASSISGANVLTF
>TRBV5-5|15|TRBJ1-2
CASSLQGAANYGYTF
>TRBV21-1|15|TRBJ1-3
CASSLQGTSGNTIYF
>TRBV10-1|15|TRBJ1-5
CASSETGGEYGPQHF
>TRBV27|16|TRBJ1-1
CASSSNWGGMNTEAFF
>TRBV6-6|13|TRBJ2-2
CASSGQSTGELFF
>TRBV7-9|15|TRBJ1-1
CASSPQFLERGMAFF
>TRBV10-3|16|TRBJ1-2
CAISPGPSDRGYGYTF
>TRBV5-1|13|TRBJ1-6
CASAEGRDSPLHF
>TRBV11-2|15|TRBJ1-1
CASSFQYPENTEAFF
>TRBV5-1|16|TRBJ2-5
CASSLAGGRELETQYF
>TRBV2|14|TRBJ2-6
CASMRGPGANVLTF
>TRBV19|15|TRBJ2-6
CASSITGAGANVLTF
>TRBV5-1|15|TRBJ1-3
CASSLGDRSGNTIYF
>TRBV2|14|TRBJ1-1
CASSKQGVNTEAFF
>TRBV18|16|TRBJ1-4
CASSPVSLTANEKLFF
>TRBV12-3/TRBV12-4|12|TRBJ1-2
CASSLDGGGYTF
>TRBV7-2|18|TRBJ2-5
CASSLGFRLAGGKETQYF